The clone carrying this TCR beta chain has just a few counts. These data are taken from a study of human T cells and chemical hapten exposure. TCRdb re-called the RACE reads through MiXCR, storing one row per CDR3 protein. This table holds 80,000 to 95,000 distinct CDR3 sequences, around 9.6% found once. The germline CDR1 and CDR2 sequences are MDHEN and SYDVKM. The V and J ends lost 6 bases and 3 bases, in that order; junction bases with no gene match: 11. CDR3 length equals 16 residues. Time point noted: pre-sensitization, week 0. The sample's treatment: therapeutic diphenylcyclopropenone sensitization with weekly scalp DPC.

This chain connects TRBV28 to TRBJ2-1, with 7 bases lining up with TRBD2. The sequenced sample was whole blood, obtained in connection with sensitization to the hapten diphenylcyclopropenone (DPC). This receptor was obtained from a middle-aged woman with alopecia areata. Some clones in this sample may be carry-over from other donors' samples. In DNA, the CDR3 is TGTGCCAGCAGGTCCGTAAGGGCGGGGGTCTACAATGAGCAGTTCTTC. Its protein is CASRSVRAGVYNEQFF. Variable domain in full (rest from reference TRBV28 and TRBJ2-1): DVKVTQSSRYLVKRTGEKVFLECVQDMDHENMFWYRQDPGLGLRLIYFSYDVKMKEKGDIPEGYSVSREKKERFSLILESASTNQTSMYLCASRSVRAGVYNEQFFGPGTRLTVL.